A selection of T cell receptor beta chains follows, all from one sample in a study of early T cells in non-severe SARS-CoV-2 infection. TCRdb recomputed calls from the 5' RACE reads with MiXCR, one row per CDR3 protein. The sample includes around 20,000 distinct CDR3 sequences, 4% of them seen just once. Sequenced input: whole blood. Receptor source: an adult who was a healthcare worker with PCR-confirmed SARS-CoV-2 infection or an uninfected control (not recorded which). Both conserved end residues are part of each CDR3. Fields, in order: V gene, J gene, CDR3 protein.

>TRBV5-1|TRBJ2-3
CASSPPGSSTDTQYF
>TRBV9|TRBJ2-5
CASSVEGTSTGTQYF
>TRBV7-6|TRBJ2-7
CASSLRGGISYEQYF
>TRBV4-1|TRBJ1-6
CASSQYRDNSPLHF
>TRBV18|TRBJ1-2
CASSPNIGEAYGYTF
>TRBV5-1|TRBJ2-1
CASSSLAGEDEQFF
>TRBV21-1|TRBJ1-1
CASSKAARRILNTEAFF
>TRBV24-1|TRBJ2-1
CATSDPGPHNEQFF
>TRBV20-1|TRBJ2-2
CSATRDRRNTGELFF
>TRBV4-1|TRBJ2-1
CASSQDSGGASNEQFF
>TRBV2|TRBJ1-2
CASSEVGGYGYTF
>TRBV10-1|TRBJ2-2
CASSDYSKGQGELPSTGELFF
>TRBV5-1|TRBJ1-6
CASSFGTDNSPLHF
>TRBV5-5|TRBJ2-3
CASSWASATDTQYF
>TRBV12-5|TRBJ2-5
CASGLGTGGQETQYF
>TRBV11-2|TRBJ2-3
CASSAGAGAPGTQYF
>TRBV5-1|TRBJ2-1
CASSPPSNEQFF
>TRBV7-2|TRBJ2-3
CASSVSGGQGDTQYF